The clone carrying this TCR beta chain was seen only a few times. These data are taken from a study of blood T cell repertoires in COVID-19. The CDR3 runs 17 residues. In germline, CDR1 is LGHDT, CDR2 YNNKEL (reference sequence). V was clipped by 0 bases and J by 2 bases; unmatched bases: 10. Clones were read by immunoSEQ multiplex PCR, and TCRdb kept only the in-frame ones, dropping some. In the table there are some 240,000 clones, about 85% of which are singletons. V is TRBV3-1 (or the pseudogene TRBV3-2) and J is TRBJ2-7, with TRBD1 matching 7 bases. Sequencing was performed on PBMCs or T cells enriched from blood (not recorded which). The TCR originated in a woman aged 45 to 65 who had been exposed to COVID-19. The CDR3 loop reads CASSQEARDRFTYEQYF. CDR3 sequence (DNA): TGTGCCAGCAGCCAAGAAGCACGGGACAGATTCACCTACGAGCAGTACTTC.